A selection of T cell receptor beta chains follows, all from one sample in a study of OX40 agonist ivuxolimab in advanced cancers. Assay: immunoSEQ multiplex PCR; the TCRdb copy retains only in-frame clones and omits some. The sample has approximately 60,000 clones; approximately 80% are singletons. This sample comprised CD4+ or CD8+ T cells sorted from blood, obtained in a trial of the OX40 agonist ivuxolimab. These receptors were collected from an adult with an advanced solid tumor such as melanoma, head and neck, liver or kidney cancer. Each CDR3 is given with its conserved first and last residue. D genes are given only for firm matches. The listing skips clone size in some rows; elsewhere it reads once, few, many or a size class.

TRBD1	-	TRBV10-3	TRBJ1-1	TGTGCCATCAGCCTAGACAGGGTATGGAACACTGAAGCTTTCTTT	CAISLDRVWNTEAFF
-	-	TRBV30	TRBJ2-1	TGTGCCTGGGCCGTTGGCTCCTACAATGAGCAGTTCTTC	CAWAVGSYNEQFF
TRBD1	-	TRBV25-1	TRBJ1-1	TGTGCCAGCAGTGAATTCGCCTCGGGACAGGGTCCCACTGAAGCTTTCTTT	CASSEFASGQGPTEAFF
-	-	TRBV14	TRBJ1-2	TGTGCCAGCAGCCACGGCAGGGCTCTACATAACTATGGCTACACCTTC	CASSHGRALHNYGYTF
-	-	TRBV6-1	TRBJ1-1	TGTGCCAGCAAACAGGGCGAACCGTGGGGCACTGAAGCTTTCTTT	CASKQGEPWGTEAFF
-	-	TRBV6-5	TRBJ1-1	TGTGCCAGCAGTCTCCGGCATGGGGGACCTGAAGCTTTCTTT	CASSLRHGGPEAFF
TRBD2	-	TRBV4-3	TRBJ2-7	TGCGCCAGCAGCCAGGCGACTGGAGCGGGGCCCTACGAGCAGTACTTC	CASSQATGAGPYEQYF
-	-	TRBV11-2	TRBJ1-3	TGTGCCAGCAGCCAGGTGCCGGGGGCGCCTGGAAACACCATATATTTT	CASSQVPGAPGNTIYF
-	-	TRBV6-1	TRBJ2-3	TGTGCCAGCCGCACTAGGAGCACAGATACGCAGTATTTT	CASRTRSTDTQYF
-	-	TRBV19	TRBJ1-1	TGTGCCAGTAGTATTCTTGCTGACACTGAAGCTTTCTTT	CASSILADTEAFF
TRBD1	-	TRBV28	TRBJ1-4	TGTGCCAGCAGTCTCAGGGGGGAAAAACTGTTTTTT	CASSLRGEKLFF
TRBD2	few	TRBV7-9	TRBJ2-7	TGTGCCAGCAGCTCGGGACTAGCGGCCTACGAGCAGTACTTC	CASSSGLAAYEQYF
-	-	TRBV28	TRBJ2-7	TGTGCCAGCAGGGCCCCAAATAGGCCCGAGCAGTACTTC	CASRAPNRPEQYF
TRBD1	-	TRBV28	TRBJ1-1	TGTGCCAGCAGTGAACAGGGGTCGGGGAACACTGAAGCTTTCTTT	CASSEQGSGNTEAFF
TRBD2	-	TRBV5-1	TRBJ2-3	TGCGCCAGCAGCTTTAGCGGGAGCACAGATACGCAGTATTTT	CASSFSGSTDTQYF
TRBD1	-	TRBV27	TRBJ2-3	TGTGCCAGCAATAGACAGGGGGCCACAGATACGCAGTATTTT	CASNRQGATDTQYF
TRBD1	-	TRBV11-3	TRBJ2-7	TGTGCCAGCAGCTTGGGACAGGGTACGTGGGAGCAGTACTTC	CASSLGQGTWEQYF
TRBD1	-	TRBV19	TRBJ1-1	TGTGCCAGTGACAGGGGCCAAGGGGGACTGAACACTGAAGCTTTCTTT	CASDRGQGGLNTEAFF
-	-	TRBV7-9	TRBJ1-2	TGTGCCAGCAGCCAGGACGGTCAAGGAAGCTATGGCTACACCTTC	CASSQDGQGSYGYTF
-	few	TRBV7-6	TRBJ2-2	TGTGCCAGCAGCTTAGTGGTAATCGGGGAGCTGTTTTTT	CASSLVVIGELFF
-	-	TRBV5-1	TRBJ1-2	TGCGCCAGCAGCCGATCCGGACGGACTAACTATGGCTACACCTTC	CASSRSGRTNYGYTF
-	-	TRBV2	TRBJ1-6	TGTGCCAGCACTGAACAGAGAAATAATTCACCCCTCCACTTT	CASTEQRNNSPLHF
TRBD2	-	TRBV30	TRBJ2-3	TGTGCCTGGAGGGCGGGGGGGAGCACAGATACGCAGTATTTT	CAWRAGGSTDTQYF
-	-	TRBV2	TRBJ2-2	TGTGCCAGCAGTTTTCCAGGGGTAAACACCGGGGAGCTGTTTTTT	CASSFPGVNTGELFF
TRBD1	-	TRBV5-1	TRBJ1-5	TGCGCCAGCAGCTTAGGTGGGACAGGGAACCAGCCCCAGCATTTT	CASSLGGTGNQPQHF
TRBD2	-	TRBV30	TRBJ2-3	TGTGCCTGGAGTTCGAGAGCGGGAGTGGGCACAGATACGCAGTATTTT	CAWSSRAGVGTDTQYF
TRBD1	-	TRBV2	TRBJ1-3	TGTGCCAGCACCCGGACAGGGACTGGAAACACCATATATTTT	CASTRTGTGNTIYF
-	-	TRBV7-2	TRBJ2-7	TGTGCCAGCAGTATCCGGGGCAGGGCTACCTACGAGCAGTACTTC	CASSIRGRATYEQYF
TRBD1	-	TRBV6-6	TRBJ1-2	TGTGCCAGCAGTTACATGCCGGGACAGGGGAACTATGGCTACACCTTC	CASSYMPGQGNYGYTF
-	-	TRBV6-6	TRBJ2-7	TGTGCCAGCAGACCTAGGACAGACTCCTACGAGCAGTACTTC	CASRPRTDSYEQYF
TRBD2	-	TRBV9	TRBJ2-5	TGTGCCAGCAGCTCTAGCGGGAGCCAAGAGACCCAGTACTTC	CASSSSGSQETQYF
-	-	TRBV5-8	TRBJ1-2	TGTGCCAGCAGCTTGGTATGGACTAAGACCTATGGCTACACCTTC	CASSLVWTKTYGYTF
TRBD2	-	TRBV30	TRBJ2-1	TGTGCCTGGTGGAGTAGCGGGGGGACCTACAATGAGCAGTTCTTC	CAWWSSGGTYNEQFF
TRBD1	-	TRBV5-4	TRBJ1-1	TGTGCCAGCAGCTTGGGTGGGACAGTTAACACTGAAGCTTTCTTT	CASSLGGTVNTEAFF
-	once	TRBV5-1	TRBJ2-3	TGCGCCAGCAGTCTCGGGACTTCCCGTGATACGCAGTATTTT	CASSLGTSRDTQYF
-	-	TRBV7-2	TRBJ1-5	TGTGCCAGCAGCTTAGAACGGGGAGATGTCCAGCCCCAGCATTTT	CASSLERGDVQPQHF
TRBD1	-	TRBV29-1	TRBJ1-1	TGCAGCGCAGCGAGGGACAGGAAGAACACTGAAGCTTTCTTT	CSAARDRKNTEAFF
-	-	TRBV5-6	TRBJ1-1	TGTGCCAGCAGCTCCCCTGGTATCGTAACCGCTTTCTTT	CASSSPGIVTAFF
-	-	TRBV7-3	TRBJ2-1	TGTGCCAGCAGCTTAAGCCGGGACAATGAGCAGTTCTTC	CASSLSRDNEQFF
TRBD2	-	TRBV9	TRBJ2-7	TGTGCCAGCAGCGAGGGACTAGCGGGGGTCGCCAACGAGCAGTACTTC	CASSEGLAGVANEQYF
-	-	TRBV5-1	TRBJ1-2	TGCGCCAGCAGCTTGGGACAGTATGGCTACACCTTC	CASSLGQYGYTF
-	-	TRBV9	TRBJ2-5	TGTGCCAGCAGCTCGCAGACAGTAGGGGCCCAGTACTTC	CASSSQTVGAQYF
TRBD1	-	TRBV5-5	TRBJ2-6	TGTGCCAGCAGCTTTACAGGGGTCTCTGGGGCCAACGTCCTGACTTTC	CASSFTGVSGANVLTF
-	-	TRBV5-3	TRBJ1-5	TGTGCCAGAAGCTTCGCGGAGCAGGGAAGGAGCAATCAGCCCCAGCATTTT	CARSFAEQGRSNQPQHF
TRBD1	-	TRBV6-5	TRBJ1-2	TGTGCCAGCAGTCCCGATGGGACAGGGGATGGCTACACCTTC	CASSPDGTGDGYTF
TRBD1	-	TRBV2	TRBJ2-5	TGTGCCAGCGGGGTAAGGGGGCGAGAGGAGACCCAGTACTTC	CASGVRGREETQYF
-	-	TRBV7-3	TRBJ1-2	TGTGCCAGCAGCCCCGACATCATGGGTGCCCGTGGCTACACCTTC	CASSPDIMGARGYTF
-	once	TRBV7-9	TRBJ2-7	TGTGCCAGCAGCTTAGCGGCCGGGGCCTCCTACGAGCAGTACTTC	CASSLAAGASYEQYF
-	-	TRBV28	TRBJ2-4	TGTGCCAGCAGTTTATCTCAGAGTTCACTAGCCAAAAACATTCAGTACTTC	CASSLSQSSLAKNIQYF
TRBD1	-	TRBV27	TRBJ1-5	TGTGCCAGCAGTACCCTTGCAGGGGGCGATCAGCCCCAGCATTTT	CASSTLAGGDQPQHF
TRBD2	once	TRBV18	TRBJ2-1	TGTGCCAGCTCACCATCTAGCGGGAGGGCCAGCAATGAGCAGTTCTTC	CASSPSSGRASNEQFF
TRBD1	-	TRBV6-4	TRBJ2-3	TGTGCCAGCAGTGGGCCTGGACAGGCTAGCACAGATACGCAGTATTTT	CASSGPGQASTDTQYF
-	once	TRBV4-1	TRBJ2-7	TGCGCCAGCAGCCAGCCCTGGGGGGATTCCTACGAGCAGTACTTC	CASSQPWGDSYEQYF
-	once	TRBV28	TRBJ2-5	TGTGCCAGCAGGGAACAGGGAAAAGAGACCCAGTACTTC	CASREQGKETQYF